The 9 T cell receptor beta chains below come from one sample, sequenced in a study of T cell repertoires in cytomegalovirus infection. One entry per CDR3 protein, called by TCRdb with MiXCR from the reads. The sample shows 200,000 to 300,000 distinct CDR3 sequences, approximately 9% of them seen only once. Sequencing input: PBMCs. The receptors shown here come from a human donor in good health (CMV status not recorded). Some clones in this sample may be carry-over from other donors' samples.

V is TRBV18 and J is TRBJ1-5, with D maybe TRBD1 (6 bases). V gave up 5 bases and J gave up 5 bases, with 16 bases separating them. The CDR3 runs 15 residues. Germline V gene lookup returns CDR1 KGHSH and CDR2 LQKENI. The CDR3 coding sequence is TGTGCCAGCTCATCGAATACAGGGAAAGATCAGCCCCAGCATTTT. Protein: CASSSNTGKDQPQHF.

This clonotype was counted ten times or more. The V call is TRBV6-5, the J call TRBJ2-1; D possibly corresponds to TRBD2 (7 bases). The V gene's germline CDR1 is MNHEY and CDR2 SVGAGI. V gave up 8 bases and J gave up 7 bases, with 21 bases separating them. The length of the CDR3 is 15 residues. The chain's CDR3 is CASPVGGRIRNEQFF. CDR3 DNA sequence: TGTGCCAGCCCCGTGGGGGGGCGTATTAGGAATGAGCAGTTCTTC.

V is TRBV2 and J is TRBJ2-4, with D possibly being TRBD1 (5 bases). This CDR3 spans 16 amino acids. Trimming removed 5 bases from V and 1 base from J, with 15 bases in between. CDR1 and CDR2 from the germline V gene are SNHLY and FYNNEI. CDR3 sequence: CASSIREYSAKNIQYF. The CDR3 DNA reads TGTGCCAGCAGTATCAGGGAATATTCGGCCAAAAACATTCAGTACTTC.

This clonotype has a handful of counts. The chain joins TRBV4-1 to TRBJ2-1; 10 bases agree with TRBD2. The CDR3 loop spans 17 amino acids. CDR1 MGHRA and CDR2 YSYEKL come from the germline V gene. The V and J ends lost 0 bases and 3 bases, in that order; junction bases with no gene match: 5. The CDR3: CASSQDVQRGGYNEQFF. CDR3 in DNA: TGCGCCAGCAGCCAAGATGTCCAGCGGGGGGGCTACAATGAGCAGTTCTTC.

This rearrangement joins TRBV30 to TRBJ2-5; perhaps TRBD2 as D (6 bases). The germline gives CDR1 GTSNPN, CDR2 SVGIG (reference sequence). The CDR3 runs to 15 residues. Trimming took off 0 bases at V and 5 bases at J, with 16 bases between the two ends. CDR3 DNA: TGTGCCTGGAGTGTTTACCGACTAGTTGACGAGACCCAGTACTTC. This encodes CAWSVYRLVDETQYF.

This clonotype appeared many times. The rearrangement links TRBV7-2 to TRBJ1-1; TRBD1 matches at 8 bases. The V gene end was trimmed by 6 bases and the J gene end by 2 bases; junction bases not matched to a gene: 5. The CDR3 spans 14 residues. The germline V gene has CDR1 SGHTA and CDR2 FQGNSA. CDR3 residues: CASRLGQANTEAFF. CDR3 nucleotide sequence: TGTGCCAGCAGGCTGGGACAGGCTAACACTGAAGCTTTCTTT. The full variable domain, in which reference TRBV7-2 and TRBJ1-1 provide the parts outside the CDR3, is GAGVSQSPSNKVTEKGKDVELRCDPISGHTALYWYRQSLGQGLEFLIYFQGNSAPDKSGLPSDRFSAERTGGSVSTLTIQRTQQEDSAVYLCASRLGQANTEAFFGQGTRLTVV.

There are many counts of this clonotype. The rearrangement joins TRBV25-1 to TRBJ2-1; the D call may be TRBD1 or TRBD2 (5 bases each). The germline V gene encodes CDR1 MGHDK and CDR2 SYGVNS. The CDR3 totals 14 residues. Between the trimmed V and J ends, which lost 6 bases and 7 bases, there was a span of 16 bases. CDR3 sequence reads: CASSRQGSGNEQFF. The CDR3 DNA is TGTGCCAGCAGCCGGCAGGGAAGCGGTAATGAGCAGTTCTTC.

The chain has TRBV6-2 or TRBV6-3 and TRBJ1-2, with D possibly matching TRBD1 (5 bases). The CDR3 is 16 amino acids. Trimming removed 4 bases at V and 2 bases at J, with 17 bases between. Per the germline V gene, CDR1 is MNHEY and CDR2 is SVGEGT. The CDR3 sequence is CASSFWGTLENYGYTF. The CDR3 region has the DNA TGTGCCAGCAGTTTCTGGGGGACCCTGGAAAACTATGGCTACACCTTC.

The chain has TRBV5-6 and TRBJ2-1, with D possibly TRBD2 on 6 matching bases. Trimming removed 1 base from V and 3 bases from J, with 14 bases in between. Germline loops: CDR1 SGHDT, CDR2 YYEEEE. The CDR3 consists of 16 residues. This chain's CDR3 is CASSLFWGVVYNEQFF. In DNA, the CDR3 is TGTGCCAGCAGCTTGTTTTGGGGGGTAGTCTACAATGAGCAGTTCTTC.